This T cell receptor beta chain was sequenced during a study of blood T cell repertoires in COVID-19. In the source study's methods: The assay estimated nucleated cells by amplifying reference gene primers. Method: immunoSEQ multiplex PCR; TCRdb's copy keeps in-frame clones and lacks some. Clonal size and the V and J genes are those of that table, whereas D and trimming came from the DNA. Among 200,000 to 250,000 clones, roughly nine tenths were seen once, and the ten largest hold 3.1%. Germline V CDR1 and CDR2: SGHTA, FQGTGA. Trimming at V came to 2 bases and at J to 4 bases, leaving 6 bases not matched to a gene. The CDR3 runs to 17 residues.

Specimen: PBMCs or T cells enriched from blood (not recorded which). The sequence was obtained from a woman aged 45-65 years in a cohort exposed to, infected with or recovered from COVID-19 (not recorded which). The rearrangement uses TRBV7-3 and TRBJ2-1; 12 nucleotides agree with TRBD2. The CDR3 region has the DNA TGTGCCAGCAGCTTAGCTAGCGGGGGGGCTCAATACAATGAGCAGTTCTTC. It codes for CASSLASGGAQYNEQFF.